Listed below are T cell receptor beta chains from one sample, sequenced in a study of read filtering for tumor transcriptome and immune sequencing. TCRdb re-called the reads with MiXCR, one entry per CDR3 protein. Of approximately 90,000 distinct CDR3 sequences listed, 20% to 25% are singletons. The sample consisted of a population of CD138-negative cells sorted from bone marrow. The receptor source for this set is a donor aged 40 or older with multiple myeloma. CDR3s include the opening cysteine and the closing phenylalanine or tryptophan. The D gene is left open where the match is weak. For some rows the clone size is stated as once, few or many, or as a class when expanded; others skip it.

NA	15	TRBJ1-1	NA	TRBV6-5	CASSPHRTTNTEAFF	TGTGCCAGCAGTCCTCACCGGACAACCAACACTGAAGCTTTTTTT
few	16	TRBJ2-3	NA	TRBV9	CASSVTGYSSTDTQYF	TGTGCCAGCAGCGTCACAGGGTACTCTAGCACAGATACGCAGTATTTT
few	16	TRBJ2-1	TRBD2	TRBV5-1	CASSLPKSGGPNEQFF	TGCGCCAGCAGCCTCCCGAAGAGCGGGGGCCCCAATGAGCAGTTCTTC
NA	13	TRBJ1-1	NA	TRBV30	CASTGHDNEGAFF	TGTGCCTCAACGGGACACGATAACGAAGGCGCTTTCTTT
NA	14	TRBJ1-5	TRBD1	TRBV20-1	CSAPRDRGNQPQHF	TGCAGTGCTCCCCGGGACAGGGGGAATCAGCCCCAGCATTTT
many	13	TRBJ1-1	TRBD1	TRBV28	CASTPGQGDRFLF	TGTGCCAGCACCCCGGGACAGGGAGATCGGTTTCTCTTT
many	13	TRBJ1-1	NA	TRBV5-1	CASSPSGDTEAFF	TGCGCCAGCAGCCCTTCAGGGGACACTGAAGCTTTCTTT
many	13	TRBJ2-3	NA	TRBV6-5	CASSYPGTDTQYF	TGTGCCAGCAGTTACCCGGGCACAGATACGCAGTATTTT
many	16	TRBJ2-1	TRBD2	TRBV4-1	CASSLRTSGEILEQFF	TGCGCCAGCAGCCTCCGGACTAGCGGGGAAATTCTTGAGCAGTTCTTC
many	15	TRBJ2-2	NA	TRBV5-1	CASSPRERGTGELFF	TGCGCCAGCAGCCCCAGGGAGAGGGGCACCGGGGAGCTGTTTTTT
few	16	TRBJ1-4	TRBD1	TRBV19	CATGGQTQWANEKLFF	TGTGCCACCGGGGGACAGACACAATGGGCTAATGAAAAACTGTTTTTT
many	14	TRBJ2-5	TRBD1	TRBV7-6	CASSLGRGTETQYF	TGTGCCAGCAGCTTAGGCAGGGGGACAGAGACCCAGTACTTC
many	13	TRBJ1-1	NA	TRBV18	CASSPGRNTEAFF	TGTGCCAGCTCCCCCGGAAGGAACACTGAAGCTTTCTTT
many	16	TRBJ2-2	TRBD2	TRBV5-1	CASSLVLADYTGELFF	TGCGCCAGCAGCTTGGTACTAGCGGACTACACCGGGGAGCTGTTTTTT
NA	13	TRBJ2-1	NA	TRBV11-2	CASSLGRGDEQFF	TGTGCCAGCAGCTTAGGGCGCGGGGATGAGCAGTTCTTC
NA	17	TRBJ2-1	TRBD2	TRBV29-1	CSIVPLAGGLRHNEQFF	TGCAGCATTGTCCCACTAGCGGGGGGGCTTCGGCACAATGAGCAGTTCTTC
many	15	TRBJ2-3	NA	TRBV7-9	CASSPPGTYTDTQYF	TGTGCCAGCAGCCCCCCCGGGACATACACAGATACGCAGTATTTT
many	15	TRBJ2-1	TRBD2	TRBV11-1	CASRPTSGGPGEQFF	TGTGCCAGCAGACCAACTAGCGGGGGGCCTGGGGAGCAGTTCTTC
NA	16	TRBJ2-7	NA	TRBV5-1	CASSLSSVRGAYEQYF	TGCGCCAGCAGCTTGAGCTCAGTTCGGGGCGCCTACGAGCAGTACTTC
many	15	TRBJ2-6	NA	TRBV2	CASSEARSGANVLTF	TGTGCCAGCAGTGAAGCCCGCTCTGGGGCCAACGTCCTGACTTTC
NA	15	TRBJ1-4	TRBD1	TRBV20-1	CSAKGQGGSNEKLFF	TGCAGTGCTAAGGGACAGGGTGGAAGTAATGAAAAACTGTTTTTT
NA	14	TRBJ1-3	NA	TRBV29-1	CSVEEWGTGNTIYF	TGCAGCGTTGAAGAGTGGGGAACTGGAAACACCATATATTTT
few	16	TRBJ2-1	TRBD1	TRBV24-1	CATSDSGQGAGNEQFF	TGTGCCACCAGTGATTCCGGACAGGGGGCTGGTAATGAGCAGTTCTTC
NA	15	TRBJ2-5	NA	TRBV9	CASSVVGQSQETQYF	TGTGCCAGCAGCGTAGTAGGACAAAGCCAAGAGACCCAGTACTTC
many	15	TRBJ1-1	NA	TRBV5-1	CASSLGYGGGTEAFF	TGCGCCAGCAGCTTGGGCTATGGGGGCGGCACTGAAGCTTTCTTT
many	12	TRBJ1-4	NA	TRBV14	CASSQDGVGLFF	TGTGCCAGCAGCCAAGATGGGGTCGGTCTGTTTTTT
many	13	TRBJ2-1	NA	TRBV18	CASASSSNNEQFF	TGTGCCAGCGCAAGCAGCAGCAACAATGAGCAGTTCTTC
many	14	TRBJ1-2	TRBD1	TRBV27	CASSLRTGGGGYTF	TGTGCCAGCAGTCTCCGGACAGGGGGAGGTGGCTACACCTTC
NA	13	TRBJ1-2	TRBD1	TRBV2	CASSSDRADGYTF	TGTGCCAGCAGTTCGGACAGGGCCGACGGCTACACCTTC
NA	15	TRBJ2-3	TRBD2	TRBV19	CATGTSGMTTDTQYF	TGTGCCACCGGGACTAGCGGGATGACCACAGATACGCAGTATTTT
many	13	TRBJ2-1	NA	TRBV4-2	CASSQDPQTEQFF	TGTGCCAGCAGCCAAGATCCCCAGACTGAGCAGTTCTTC
NA	15	TRBJ2-1	TRBD2	TRBV7-9	CASSLARTSENEQLF	TGTGCCAGCAGCTTAGCGCGGACTAGCGAGAATGAGCAGCTCTTC
NA	15	TRBJ2-1	NA	TRBV11-3	CASSLRGATYNEQFF	TGTGCCAGCAGCTTACGGGGGGCCACTTACAATGAGCAGTTCTTC
few	13	TRBJ1-2	TRBD1	TRBV29-1	CSVPTGTNCGYTF	TGCAGCGTCCCGACAGGGACCAACTGTGGCTACACCTTC
many	19	TRBJ1-1	TRBD1	TRBV18	CASSPVGQGALSKRTEAFF	TGTGCCAGCTCACCAGTGGGACAGGGGGCATTGTCTAAGAGAACTGAAGCTTTCTTT
few	12	TRBJ2-1	NA	TRBV29-1	CSVGVGVNEQFF	TGCAGCGTTGGAGTAGGGGTCAATGAGCAGTTCTTC
many	14	TRBJ2-5	TRBD2	TRBV6-2/TRBV6-3	CASKSGGAGETQYF	TGTGCCAGCAAGAGCGGGGGGGCGGGCGAGACCCAGTACTTC
many	15	TRBJ2-3	NA	TRBV6-6	CASRPSSTSRDTQYF	TGTGCCAGCAGGCCCTCTAGCACCTCAAGGGATACGCAGTATTTT
many	15	TRBJ1-1	NA	TRBV7-2	CASSFGATMNTEAFF	TGTGCCAGCAGCTTTGGGGCTACAATGAACACTGAAGCTTTCTTT
many	17	TRBJ2-2	TRBD1	TRBV20-1	CSARESPYRGRTGELFF	TGCAGTGCTAGGGAAAGCCCGTACAGGGGAAGGACCGGGGAGCTGTTTTTT
many	13	TRBJ2-1	TRBD1	TRBV29-1	CSVAQGPYNEQFF	TGCAGCGTTGCACAGGGGCCCTACAATGAGCAGTTCTTC
many	17	TRBJ2-6	TRBD1	TRBV5-1	CASSLGRTGAGANVLTF	TGCGCCAGCAGCTTGGGAAGAACAGGGGCTGGGGCCAACGTCCTGACTTTC
many	15	TRBJ2-7	NA	TRBV27	CASSLSTYNSYEQYF	TGTGCCAGCAGTTTATCGACTTACAACTCCTACGAGCAGTACTTC